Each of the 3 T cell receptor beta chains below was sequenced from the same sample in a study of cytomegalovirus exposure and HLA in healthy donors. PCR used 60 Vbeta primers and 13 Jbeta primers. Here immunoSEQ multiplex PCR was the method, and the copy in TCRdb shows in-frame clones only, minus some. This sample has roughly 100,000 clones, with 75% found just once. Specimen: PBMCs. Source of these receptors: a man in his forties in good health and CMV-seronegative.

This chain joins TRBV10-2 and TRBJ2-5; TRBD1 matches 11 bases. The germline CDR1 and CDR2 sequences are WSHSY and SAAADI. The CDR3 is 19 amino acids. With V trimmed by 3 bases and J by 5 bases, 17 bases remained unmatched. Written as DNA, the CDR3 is TGCGCCAGCAGTGACCCTGGACAGGGGGCGGGATCGGTAGTTGAGACCCAGTACTTC. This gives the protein CASSDPGQGAGSVVETQYF.

The CDR3 DNA sequence: TGTGCCAGCTACCCAGGGGCGCGAGGCGAGACCCAGTACTTC. It codes for CASYPGARGETQYF. The rearrangement joins TRBV5-6 to TRBJ2-5; TRBD1 is a possible D gene (6 bases). The germline V and J ends were trimmed by 7 bases and 5 bases, with 18 bases remaining between them. Germline V gene data show CDR1 as SGHDT and CDR2 as YYEEEE. The CDR3 runs 14 residues.

The CDR3 spells CASKTTGRTEAFF. The CDR3, as DNA: TGTGCCAGCAAAACAACAGGGCGCACTGAAGCTTTCTTT. The J gene is TRBJ1-1, the V gene TRBV6-1; a possible D gene is TRBD1 (6 bases). Germline V gives CDR1 MNHNS, CDR2 SASEGT. Deletions cut 7 bases from V and 4 bases from J, with 13 bases between. This CDR3 has 13 residues.